The 19 T cell receptor beta chains presented below share a single source sample, sequenced in a study of OX40 agonist ivuxolimab in advanced cancers. Produced via immunoSEQ multiplex PCR; TCRdb's table is partial and in-frame only. The sample contains roughly 100,000 clones, about 90% of which appear only once. The source was CD4+ or CD8+ T cells sorted from blood, collected in a trial of the OX40 agonist ivuxolimab. The receptors here all came from an adult with an advanced solid tumor such as melanoma, head and neck, liver or kidney cancer.

This sequence joins TRBV2 and TRBJ2-7; 9 bases are a match to TRBD1. J gave up 4 bases and V 3 bases, and 10 bases lay outside the gene matches. Germline V lookup: CDR1 SNHLY, CDR2 FYNNEI. The CDR3 covers 16 residues. The CDR3 loop reads CASSEGGTGRSYEQYF. The CDR3 DNA reads TGTGCCAGCAGTGAGGGAGGGACAGGGAGATCTTACGAGCAGTACTTC.

The rearrangement joins TRBV5-1 to TRBJ1-1, with 11 bases identical to TRBD1. V was pared by 1 base and J by 3 bases, with 5 bases of the junction left unmatched. Germline V lookup: CDR1 SGHRS, CDR2 YFSETQ. This CDR3 is 16 amino acids long. As DNA, the CDR3 is TGCGCCAGCAGCTTGCGCAGGGGACAGGGGGACACTGAAGCTTTCTTT. It yields the protein CASSLRRGQGDTEAFF.

V is TRBV7-2 and J is TRBJ2-7, with D maybe TRBD2 (5 bases). The length of the CDR3 is 12 residues. Germline V gene sequence: CDR1 SGHTA, CDR2 FQGNSA. V lost 5 bases and J lost 5, with 10 bases in between. In nucleotides, the CDR3 is TGTGCCAGCAGCCGAGGGTGGAACGAGCAGTACTTC. It translates to CASSRGWNEQYF.

The J gene is TRBJ1-6, the V gene TRBV7-8; D gene ambiguous. Germline values: CDR1 SGHVS, CDR2 FQNEAQ. This CDR3 spans 14 amino acids. V dropped 1 base and J dropped 10 bases, with 11 bases sitting between them. CDR3: CASSLEGIRSPLHF. In DNA, the CDR3 is TGTGCCAGCAGCTTAGAGGGTATACGGTCACCCCTCCACTTT.

The J gene is TRBJ2-1, the V gene TRBV30; D call uncertain. This CDR3 spans 11 amino acids. Germline loops: CDR1 GTSNPN, CDR2 SVGIG (reference sequence). V was clipped by 3 bases and J by 5 bases, with 5 bases between them. The CDR3 region has the DNA TGTGCCTGGAGCTACAACAATGAGCAGTTCTTC. Translated: CAWSYNNEQFF.

The rearrangement joins TRBV6-5 to TRBJ1-6, with D hard to call. This CDR3 has 16 amino acids. Between the trimmed V and J ends, which lost 0 bases and 10 bases, there was a span of 16 bases. CDR1 is MNHEY and CDR2 is SVGAGI in the germline V gene. CDR3 sequence: CASSYSVPPLLSPLHF. The DNA of the CDR3 is TGTGCCAGCAGTTACTCCGTCCCCCCCCTATTATCACCCCTCCACTTT.

V and J are TRBV12-2 and TRBJ2-7; TRBD2 is the table's D call, not checked against the DNA. TRBV12-2 is a listed pseudogene. This CDR3 is 19 amino acids long. In DNA form, the CDR3 reads TGTGCAAGTCGCTTAGTACCAGGGAGGGGGGCCGTATCGCACTACGAGCAGTACTTC. As protein: CASRLVPGRGAVSHYEQYF.

The V and J genes are TRBV25-1 and TRBJ1-3; D remains unclear. Trimming pared 5 bases from V and 4 bases from J, leaving 12 bases between. Germline assignment: CDR1 MGHDK and CDR2 SYGVNS. The CDR3 runs 14 residues. CDR3 DNA sequence: TGTGCCAGCAGTAGGCCAGGCAACGGAAACACCATATATTTT. This sequence encodes CASSRPGNGNTIYF.

V usage is TRBV5-1 and J usage is TRBJ2-1; 7 bases agree with TRBD1. Germline V gene sequence: CDR1 SGHRS, CDR2 YFSETQ. The CDR3 length is 12 residues. V lost 4 bases to trimming and J lost 8 bases; unmatched junction nucleotides: 3. The CDR3 DNA sequence: TGCGCCAGCAGCCACGGACAGGATGAGCAGTTCTTC. Its translation is CASSHGQDEQFF. The full variable domain, with the rest looked up from reference TRBV5-1 and TRBJ2-1, is KAGVTQTPRYLIKTRGQQVTLSCSPISGHRSVSWYQQTPGQGLQFLFEYFSETQRNKGNFPGRFSGRQFSNSRSEMNVSTLELGDSALYLCASSHGQDEQFFGPGTRLTVL.

The chain links TRBV10-3 to TRBJ1-2, with 12 positions matching TRBD1. CDR3 size: 15 residues. The germline V gene encodes CDR1 ENHRY and CDR2 SYGVKD. V lost 3 bases to trimming and J lost 7 bases; unmatched junction nucleotides: 6. CDR3 region: CAISDPGTGGAGYTF. The CDR3, as DNA: TGTGCCATCAGTGACCCCGGGACAGGGGGCGCTGGCTACACCTTC.

This chain joins TRBV4-3 and TRBJ1-4; 7 bases are a match to TRBD1. The germline V gene has CDR1 LGHNA and CDR2 YSLEER. The CDR3 spans 14 residues. The J segment lost 8 bases and the V segment lost 0 bases, leaving 3 bases of the junction unmatched. CDR3 protein: CASSQDSRGEKLFF. The CDR3 nucleotides are TGCGCCAGCAGCCAAGATAGCAGGGGGGAAAAACTGTTTTTT.

This clone was observed once. The rearrangement joins TRBV10-3 to TRBJ2-2; tentatively, D is TRBD1 or TRBD2 (5 bases each). The V gene lost 5 bases and the J gene lost 6 bases, with 13 bases spanning the gap. Germline CDR1 is ENHRY and CDR2 is SYGVKD. The CDR3 has 14 residues. The CDR3 reads CAISRQGRSGELFF. The CDR3 DNA reads TGTGCCATCAGTCGGCAGGGACGGTCCGGGGAGCTGTTTTTT.

The V gene is TRBV10-3, the J gene TRBJ2-7, with a weak D call TRBD2 (7 bases). V dropped 9 bases and J dropped 4 bases, with 16 bases sitting between them. The CDR3 contains 13 residues. Per the germline V gene, CDR1 is ENHRY and CDR2 is SYGVKD. DNA for the CDR3: TGTGCCATTCTTGAGAGGGGGGGATACGAGCAGTACTTC. Amino acid sequence: CAILERGGYEQYF.

The CDR3 sequence is CASSSEAIYEQYF. Here the CDR3 DNA reads TGTGCCAGCAGTTCAGAGGCCATCTACGAGCAGTACTTC. This rearrangement joins TRBV28 to TRBJ2-7; the D is unclear. CDR1 MDHEN and CDR2 SYDVKM come from the germline V gene. The CDR3 has 13 amino acids. The V and J ends lost 4 bases and 3 bases respectively, with 10 bases between them.

The V call is TRBV16, the J call TRBJ2-1; TRBD1 aligns across 9 bases. The CDR3 loop spans 15 amino acids. Germline CDR1 reads KGHSY; CDR2 reads FQNENV. V shed 4 bases, J shed 6 bases, and the junction held 7 bases outside the gene matches. CDR3: CASSRRTGEGNEQFF. CDR3 coding DNA: TGTGCCAGCAGCCGCCGGACAGGGGAAGGCAATGAGCAGTTCTTC.

The chain recombines TRBV6-5 with TRBJ2-2; no firm D call. The V end lost 2 bases, the J end lost 3 bases, and 4 bases lay between the germline ends. Germline values: CDR1 MNHEY, CDR2 SVGAGI. This CDR3 region has 13 residues. The CDR3 nucleotides are TGTGCCAGCAGTTACGACTACACCGGGGAGCTGTTTTTT. Translating it yields CASSYDYTGELFF.

V is TRBV5-1 and J is TRBJ1-1; 8 bases fit TRBD1. V lost 10 bases, J lost 2 bases, and 10 bases stayed unmatched. The CDR3 totals 14 residues. Germline V gene sequence: CDR1 SGHRS, CDR2 YFSETQ. CDR3 region: CASSTGAGNTEAFF. The DNA for the CDR3 is TGCGCCTCCTCGACAGGGGCGGGTAACACTGAAGCTTTCTTT.

The chain combines TRBV7-9 with TRBJ1-6, with TRBD1 matching 8 bases. In germline, CDR1 is SEHNR, CDR2 FQNEAQ (reference sequence). The CDR3 contains 13 residues. Trimming at V came to 3 bases and at J to 8 bases, leaving 0 bases not matched to a gene. For the CDR3, the DNA is TGTGCCAGCAGCTTGACAGGGGATTCACCCCTCCACTTT. Translated, it gives CASSLTGDSPLHF.

The V and J genes are TRBV7-2 and TRBJ2-7, with 9 bases fitting TRBD1. The CDR3 spans 14 residues. CDR1 is SGHTA, CDR2 FQGNSA, per germline. The ends lost 6 bases at V and 4 bases at J; junction bases unmatched: 7. CDR3 nucleotides: TGTGCCAGCAGAGAAACAGGGGGCGCGTACGAGCAGTACTTC. Its protein product is CASRETGGAYEQYF.